This TCR beta chain was captured in a study of tumor-infiltrating lymphocytes in primary liver carcinoma. Study-level findings and limits: All five tumor regions shared only about 7-25% of top clones.

TCR beta cDNA was reverse-transcribed from 500 ng of total RNA. The reaction used a constant-region primer and ProtoScript II reverse transcriptase. For TCR beta, libraries were produced by three nested multiplex PCR rounds using slightly modified ARM-PCR. A C-beta reverse primer and TRBV1-TRBV30 forward primers served in each of the first two PCR rounds, at ten to eleven cycles apiece. MiXCR, applied by TCRdb to the multiplex PCR reads, yields one record per CDR3 protein. The sample lists approximately 73,000 distinct CDR3 sequences; over 60% were seen once. The CDR3 totals 13 residues. The germline gives CDR1 MNHNS, CDR2 SASEGT. Trimming shortened V by 6 bases and J by 8 bases, and 13 bases separated the two germline ends. Co-extraction yielded RNA and DNA from approximately 20-30 mg of unsorted bulk tissue. Patients diagnosed with primary liver carcinoma received treatment through surgical resection. Each tumor was sampled at four poles and its centre.

By sample fraction, this clonotype is medium-sized. What it binds is not known. The chain uses TRBV6-1 and TRBJ1-4, with D unresolved. The receptor's source is a man in his forties with primary liver carcinoma and hepatitis B virus infection. Specimen: liver tumor tissue from sampling region 4. Sample subset: tumor region T4, right-lateral pole. The CDR3 coding sequence is TGTGCCAGCAGGAAGCGGGAGAGGGAAAAACTGTTTTTT. This codes for CASRKREREKLFF.